This TCR beta chain is drawn from a study of response to subunit inactivated influenza vaccine. The CDR3 contains 14 residues. Germline assignment: CDR1 MNHNS and CDR2 SASEGT. V was cut by 5 bases and J by 7 bases, with 15 bases left in between. Regarding the study as a whole: Only a handful of new T cells, the authors suggested, are recruited with each seasonal influenza vaccination.

This clonotype was observed a handful of times. The target antigen is unknown. Via MiXCR, TCRdb re-called the RT-PCR reads, giving one row per CDR3 protein. The sample has more than 700,000 distinct CDR3 sequences; around 21% are singletons. This TCR derives from a man aged 50-59 years who received an inactivated influenza vaccine. This rearrangement joins TRBV6-1 to TRBJ2-1; D remains unclear. The source material was PBMCs from blood, sampled roughly 5 days after vaccination. The CDR3 region has the DNA TGTGCCAGCAGTCCCAGGCTAGTCACAAATGAGCAGTTCTTC. Protein sequence: CASSPRLVTNEQFF.